This passage covers 22 T cell receptor beta chains from one sample sequenced in a study of cytomegalovirus exposure and HLA in healthy donors (dated by TCRdb to 2015 to 2018). Preparation of the library involved the immunoSEQ multiplex PCR assay. Held by TCRdb, this immuneACCESS table contains in-frame sequences only and omits some clones. Under half of the omission traces to an unresolved V gene where checked; the cause of the rest is unknown. The sample includes roughly 150,000 clones, with 85% to 90% observed a single time. The ten most abundant clones make up 4.5% to 7% of the sample. Sequenced sample: PBMCs. Every receptor here comes from a woman between 25 and 40 years old in good health and CMV-seronegative.

The rearrangement links TRBV19 to TRBJ2-7, with 10 bases that match TRBD2. After removal of 10 bases from V and 4 bases from J, the junction contained 4 bases not matched to a gene. Germline loops: CDR1 LNHDA, CDR2 SQIVND (reference sequence). The CDR3 is 12 amino acids. As DNA, the CDR3 is TGTGCCACCACTAGCGGGAATTACGAGCAGTACTTC. Its translation is CATTSGNYEQYF.

This clone was counted a single time. This chain links TRBV28 with TRBJ2-5; D call uncertain. V lost 3 bases and J lost 7, with 9 bases in between. The V gene's germline CDR1 is MDHEN and CDR2 SYDVKM. The CDR3 is 12 amino acids. The CDR3 region is CASSFSSRTQYF. In DNA form, the CDR3 reads TGTGCCAGCAGTTTTAGCAGTCGGACCCAGTACTTC.

J is TRBJ1-2 and V is TRBV5-1; no firm D call. Germline-derived CDR1 and CDR2 are SGHRS and YFSETQ. This CDR3 has 16 residues. V was shortened by 0 bases and J by 4 bases, with 16 bases between the two germline ends. The CDR3 here is CASSLGPQAGSYGYTF. In nucleotides, the CDR3 is TGCGCCAGCAGCTTGGGCCCCCAGGCGGGGAGCTATGGCTACACCTTC.

The chain employs TRBV2 and TRBJ1-4, with D uncertain. Trimming stripped 6 bases from V and 0 bases from J, with 14 bases between. The length of the CDR3 is 16 residues. The germline CDR1 and CDR2 sequences are SNHLY and FYNNEI. Here the CDR3 DNA reads TGTGCCAGCAGGTGGGGAGGAACTGCAACTAATGAAAAACTGTTTTTT. As protein: CASRWGGTATNEKLFF. The whole variable domain, filled in from reference TRBV2 and TRBJ1-4, reads EPEVTQTPSHQVTQMGQEVILRCVPISNHLYFYWYRQILGQKVEFLVSFYNNEISEKSEIFDDQFSVERPDGSNFTLKIRSTKLEDSAMYFCASRWGGTATNEKLFFGSGTQLSVL.

This chain joins TRBV7-3 and TRBJ2-7; the match to TRBD2 covers 9 bases. CDR1 and CDR2 (germline): SGHTA, FQGTGA. This CDR3 is built from 19 residues. Trimming at V came to 5 bases and at J to 0 bases, leaving 17 bases not matched to a gene. CDR3 residues: CASSRITPAGGSSSYEQYF. CDR3 nucleotides: TGTGCCAGCAGCCGAATCACTCCAGCGGGGGGTAGCAGCTCCTACGAGCAGTACTTC.

V is TRBV5-1 and J is TRBJ2-5, with D hard to call. The CDR3 sequence is 14 residues long. Germline assignment: CDR1 SGHRS and CDR2 YFSETQ. Trimming stripped 0 bases from V and 1 base from J, with 7 bases between. CDR3: CASSLAQIQETQYF. The CDR3 coding sequence is TGCGCCAGCAGCTTGGCGCAGATCCAAGAGACCCAGTACTTC.

The J gene is TRBJ2-7, the V gene TRBV4-3; D is unclear. CDR1 is LGHNA, CDR2 YSLEER, per germline. This CDR3 region has 14 residues. Trimming stripped 1 base from V and 4 bases from J, with 11 bases between. The CDR3 sequence is CASSQGPKQYEQYF. Written as DNA, the CDR3 is TGCGCCAGCAGCCAAGGCCCTAAGCAATACGAGCAGTACTTC.

CDR3 in DNA: TGTGCCAGCAGCTTGGATGGTTCTAGCACAGATACGCAGTATTTT. This translates into CASSLDGSSTDTQYF. This sequence joins TRBV5-5 and TRBJ2-3; no firm D call. There are 15 residues in the CDR3. Trimming cost V 0 bases and J 0 bases, with 8 bases left between them. Per the germline V gene, CDR1 is SGHKS and CDR2 is YYEKEE (reference sequence).

V usage is TRBV6-6 and J usage is TRBJ2-3; D remains ambiguous. Trimming took 8 bases from V and 2 from J, leaving 11 bases between them. The CDR3 extends over 13 amino acids. Per germline, CDR1 MNHNY and CDR2 SVGAGI (reference sequence). CDR3 coding DNA: TGTGCCAGCGTACTGCTTTTCACAGATACGCAGTATTTT. Translated, it gives CASVLLFTDTQYF.

This chain links TRBV29-1 with TRBJ2-7; tentative D call: TRBD1 (5 bases). V gave up 1 base and J gave up 6 bases, with 10 bases separating them. The germline V gene encodes CDR1 SQVTM and CDR2 ANQGSEA. There are 12 residues in the CDR3. The CDR3 spells CSVEAGPFEQYF. CDR3 bases: TGCAGCGTTGAAGCAGGGCCCTTCGAGCAGTACTTC.

This sequence joins TRBV27 and TRBJ2-3; perhaps TRBD2 as D (7 bases). Germline lookup yields CDR1 MNHEY and CDR2 SMNVEV (reference sequence). The ends were cut back, 8 bases at V and 6 bases at J, with 18 bases in the middle. The CDR3 has 14 residues. The CDR3 DNA reads as TGTGCCAGCCATCCCTCTGGGGGGGCGGATACGCAGTATTTT. It codes for CASHPSGGADTQYF.

Of note for this clone: Other DNA sequences from this sample encode an identical CDR3 as well. The chain uses TRBV29-1 and TRBJ2-7; TRBD2 aligns across 8 bases. The CDR3 has 15 residues. Germline V gives CDR1 SQVTM, CDR2 ANQGSEA. After removal of 0 bases from V and 1 base from J, the junction contained 5 bases not matched to a gene. The CDR3 loop is CSVEDLASGSYEQYF. The CDR3, as DNA: TGCAGCGTTGAAGATCTGGCTAGCGGGTCCTACGAGCAGTACTTC.

The V and J genes are TRBV5-1 and TRBJ2-1; the match to TRBD2 covers 7 bases. This CDR3 comprises 17 residues. The V segment lost 6 bases and the J segment 0 bases; nucleotides outside the gene matches: 12. CDR1 and CDR2 (germline): SGHRS, YFSETQ. CDR3 DNA: TGCGCCAGCAAATGGCTAGCGGAAACAAGCTCCTACAATGAGCAGTTCTTC. This codes for CASKWLAETSSYNEQFF.

The J gene is TRBJ1-2, the V gene TRBV7-3, with a tentative D call TRBD1 (5 bases). The V gene's germline CDR1 is SGHTA and CDR2 FQGTGA. V was shortened by 5 bases and J by 3 bases, with 13 bases between the two germline ends. The CDR3 is made up of 14 amino acids. The CDR3 loop is CASSPKGIDYGYTF. The DNA for the CDR3 is TGTGCCAGCAGCCCGAAGGGGATCGACTATGGCTACACCTTC.

The chain employs TRBV27 and TRBJ2-3, with D perhaps matching TRBD1 (5 bases). The CDR3 consists of 13 residues. Trimming shortened V by 5 bases and J by 1 base, and 7 bases separated the two germline ends. Germline-derived CDR1 and CDR2 are MNHEY and SMNVEV (reference sequence). In nucleotides, the CDR3 is TGTGCCAGCAGTCAGGGTGGCACAGATACGCAGTATTTT. Its protein is CASSQGGTDTQYF.

The chain uses TRBV7-8 and TRBJ1-1; D is unclear. CDR3 length: 13 residues. V was cut by 2 bases and J by 8 bases, with 12 bases left in between. Germline CDR1 SGHVS, CDR2 FQNEAQ. CDR3 protein: CASSLKLGQEAFF. Written as DNA, the CDR3 is TGTGCCAGCAGCTTAAAGCTAGGGCAGGAAGCTTTCTTT.

The V gene is TRBV5-1, the J gene TRBJ2-3; TRBD2 matches 10 bases. Germline trimming cut 3 bases from V and 3 bases from J; bases unmatched to any gene: 1. CDR1 and CDR2 from the germline V gene are SGHRS and YFSETQ. The CDR3 runs to 14 residues. CDR3: CASSSSGRTDTQYF. DNA of the CDR3: TGCGCCAGCAGCTCTAGCGGGAGAACAGATACGCAGTATTTT.

Only a few counts were recorded for this clone. The gene calls are TRBV7-2 and TRBJ1-1; D is unclear. V lost 4 bases and J lost 4, with 13 bases in between. Germline V lookup: CDR1 SGHTA, CDR2 FQGNSA. This CDR3 has 14 amino acids. Written as DNA, the CDR3 is TGTGCCAGCAGCTACGACGGTTACCGCACTGAAGCTTTCTTT. Its protein product is CASSYDGYRTEAFF.

V usage is TRBV5-1 and J usage is TRBJ2-2; D is unclear. Germline lookup yields CDR1 SGHRS and CDR2 YFSETQ. With 8 bases removed from V and 4 bases from J, the gap between germline ends came to 15 bases. The CDR3 covers 14 residues. The DNA of the CDR3 is TGCGCCAGTAAGCTTGATTGGGGCACCGGGGAGCTGTTTTTT. This codes for CASKLDWGTGELFF.

The rearrangement links TRBV27 to TRBJ2-3; the D is unclear. The length of the CDR3 is 17 residues. Germline CDR1 MNHEY, CDR2 SMNVEV (reference sequence). Trimming took 6 bases from V and 1 from J, leaving 20 bases between them. CDR3 coding DNA: TGTGCCAGCAGCCCACCCTGGGGAAGGATCGGCACAGATACGCAGTATTTT. This encodes CASSPPWGRIGTDTQYF.

The V gene is TRBV20-1, the J gene TRBJ2-5; D is unclear. V lost 6 bases and J 2 bases, leaving 7 bases between the germline ends. The CDR3 has 11 amino acids. Germline V lookup: CDR1 DFQATT, CDR2 SNEGSKA (reference sequence). Here the CDR3 DNA reads TGCAGTGCCTTGGTACAAGAGACCCAGTACTTC. It yields the protein CSALVQETQYF.

This chain links TRBV2 with TRBJ2-7; TRBD2 is a possible D gene (5 bases). This CDR3 comprises 15 residues. Deletions cut 3 bases from V and 0 bases from J, with 12 bases between. Germline V gene lookup returns CDR1 SNHLY and CDR2 FYNNEI. The DNA of the CDR3 is TGTGCCAGCAGTGAGGGCGGGCACAGCTCCTACGAGCAGTACTTC. It is translated as CASSEGGHSSYEQYF.